This T cell receptor beta chain appears in the sequencing data of a study of metastatic and nonmetastatic thyroid tumors. Study at large: Repertoire data that came from the blood and tumor or nodule tissue of malignant and benign thyroid patients were compared.

Original processing methods: Researchers built a distant-metastasis classifier for papillary thyroid cancer that drew on CDR3 differences across clinicopathological groups. TCRdb re-called clones from the PCR reads using MiXCR. The V and J calls were not made by the authors but by TCRdb's processing. The sample holds some 33,000 clones, about a tenth seen once. In this sample, this clone turned up many times. Its target is unknown. V was trimmed by 0 bases and J by 2 bases, leaving 8 bases between them. The V gene's germline CDR1 is MNHEY and CDR2 SMNVEV (reference sequence). This CDR3 is 16 amino acids long. Findings and limits, study-wide: Versus benign nodules, malignant thyroid tumors reportedly had significantly higher TCR beta diversity, in blood and tumor.

Until they underwent thyroid surgery, no patient had received any treatment. The clonotype was recovered from a female donor with papillary thyroid cancer or a benign thyroid nodule (not recorded which). Some clones in this sample may be carry-over from other donors' samples. The sample consisted of blood. J is TRBJ2-6 and V is TRBV27; perhaps TRBD1 as D (6 bases). The CDR3 DNA reads as TGTGCCAGCAGTTTATCTAAGGGGGCTGGGGCCAACGTCCTGACTTTC. Its translation is CASSLSKGAGANVLTF.